The clone carrying this T cell receptor (beta chain) came up many times. Its antigen remains unidentified. The study drew its healthy controls from blood bank volunteers in Maryland, USA. The data were taken from a study of neurological immune-mediated disorders. Overall study findings and caveats: Expansion of TCR clones was greatest in HTLV-1-associated myelopathy and smallest in multiple sclerosis, where it fell below that of healthy controls.

Sequencing runs each generated in excess of 160 million TCR-beta sequences derived from 15-18 subjects. TCRdb re-called the 5' RACE reads with MiXCR, one entry per CDR3 protein. The data contain 65,000 to 80,000 distinct CDR3 sequences, over 15% of them singletons. The CDR3 covers 16 residues. Trimming cost V 0 bases and J 1 base, with 10 bases left between them. Per the germline V gene, CDR1 is MGHRA and CDR2 is YSYEKL. The TCR was taken from a woman aged 40 to 50 in good health. The rearrangement links TRBV4-1 to TRBJ1-5; D is uncertain. Sequencing was done on a sample of PBMCs. The CDR3 sequence: CASSQESDYSNQPQHF. The CDR3 region has the DNA TGCGCCAGCAGCCAAGAATCGGATTACAGCAATCAGCCCCAGCATTTT.